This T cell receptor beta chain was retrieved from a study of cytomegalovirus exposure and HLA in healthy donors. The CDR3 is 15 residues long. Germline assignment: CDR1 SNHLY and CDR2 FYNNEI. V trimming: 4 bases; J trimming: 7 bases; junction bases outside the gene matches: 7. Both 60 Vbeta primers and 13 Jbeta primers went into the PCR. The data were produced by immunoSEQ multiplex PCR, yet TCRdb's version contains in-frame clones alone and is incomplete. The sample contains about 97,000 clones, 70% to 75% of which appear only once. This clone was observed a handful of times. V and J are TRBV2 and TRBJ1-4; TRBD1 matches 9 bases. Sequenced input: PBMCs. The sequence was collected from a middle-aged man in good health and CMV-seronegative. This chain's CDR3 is CASSGHRGLVEKLFF. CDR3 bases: TGTGCCAGCAGTGGGCACAGGGGGCTCGTTGAAAAACTGTTTTTT.